A selection of T cell receptor beta chains follows, all from one sample in a study of blood T cell repertoires in COVID-19. TCRdb's table, derived via immunoSEQ multiplex PCR, lists solely in-frame clones and lacks some. The data contain roughly 100,000 clones, 87% of them singletons. The sequencing sample was made of peripheral blood. The origin of the receptors is a middle-aged man in a cohort sampled during active COVID-19. CDR3s include the opening cysteine and the closing phenylalanine or tryptophan. D genes are given only for firm matches. Clone sizes are given selectively: once, few, many, or a class where the clone is expanded.

>TRBJ2-1|TRBV25-1|NA|NA
TGTGCCAGCAGTCCCCAGAAGGGGGCAGGGGGGTCGGATGAGCAGTTCTTC
CASSPQKGAGGSDEQFF
>TRBJ1-6|TRBV10-3|NA|few
TGTGCCATCAGTGAGTCAAGCCAGGGCCATTCACCCCTCCACTTT
CAISESSQGHSPLHF
>TRBJ2-2|TRBV11-2|NA|NA
TGTGCCAGCAGCCCCATGAATAGCGTCGGGGAGCTGTTTTTT
CASSPMNSVGELFF
>TRBJ2-2|TRBV5-5|NA|NA
TGTGCCAGCAGCCCGGGCCCCAGGGACACCGGGGAGCTGTTTTTT
CASSPGPRDTGELFF
>TRBJ1-5|TRBV2|NA|NA
TGTGCCAGCAGTGGGGGCAGGGGCAGCAATCAGCCCCAGCATTTT
CASSGGRGSNQPQHF
>TRBJ1-5|TRBV6-2/TRBV6-3|TRBD1|once
TGTGCCAGCAGTCGTCAAACCGGGACAGAGAGCAATCAGCCCCAGCATTTT
CASSRQTGTESNQPQHF
>TRBJ1-2|TRBV10-3|NA|NA
TGTGCCATCAGTGAGTCGATTCACCCAGTCGATGGCTACACCTTC
CAISESIHPVDGYTF
>TRBJ2-2|TRBV11-3|NA|NA
TGTGCCAGCAGCAGGAGCCCATTAGGTGGTAGAAACACCGGGGAGCTGTTTTTT
CASSRSPLGGRNTGELFF
>TRBJ1-2|TRBV9|NA|NA
TGTGCCAGCAGCGTAGAGCCCGGGGGGAGCTATGGCTACACCTTC
CASSVEPGGSYGYTF
>TRBJ2-5|TRBV4-1|TRBD2|NA
TGCGCCAGCAGCCGACCCGGGACTAGCGGGGGGGCCGCATACGAAGAGACCCAGTACTTC
CASSRPGTSGGAAYEETQYF
>TRBJ2-3|TRBV3-1/TRBV3-2|NA|NA
TGTGCCAGCAGCCGAGTCGCAGATACGCAGTATTTT
CASSRVADTQYF
>TRBJ2-1|TRBV7-2|TRBD2|NA
TGTGCCAGCAGCTTAGCACGGCTAGCGGGGGGAAGAGCCTACAATGAGCAGTTCTTC
CASSLARLAGGRAYNEQFF
>TRBJ1-3|TRBV5-1|TRBD1|NA
TGCGCCAGCAGCTTAGGGACAGTACGCTCTGGAAACACCATATATTTT
CASSLGTVRSGNTIYF
>TRBJ2-2|TRBV6-6|NA|NA
TGTGCCAGCAGTTACTCGAGTAAGAGGGTGTGGCTGTTTTTT
CASSYSSKRVWLFF
>TRBJ2-4|TRBV3-1/TRBV3-2|TRBD1|NA
TGTGCCAGCAGCCCAACAGGGGGCTTAGCCAAAAACATTCAGTACTTC
CASSPTGGLAKNIQYF
>TRBJ2-7|TRBV7-8|NA|NA
TGTGCCAGCAGCCCCCGGGGTTACGAGCAGTACTTC
CASSPRGYEQYF
>TRBJ1-1|TRBV2|NA|few
TGTGCCAGCCGCCTGGGCAGTAGGAACACTGAAGCTTTCTTT
CASRLGSRNTEAFF
>TRBJ1-2|TRBV6-5|TRBD1|once
TGTGCCAGCAATTCAGGGGGAGGCTATGGCTACACCTTC
CASNSGGGYGYTF
>TRBJ1-4|TRBV5-6|NA|NA
TGTGCCAGCAGCCCACCCCGCAGGGGACTGTTTTTT
CASSPPRRGLFF
>TRBJ2-3|TRBV20-1|NA|NA
TGCAGTGTTGTGGGCGCAGATACGCAGTATTTT
CSVVGADTQYF
>TRBJ1-5|TRBV27|NA|NA
TGTGCCAGCAGTTTATTGGGGGCGCTTAATCAGCCCCAGCATTTT
CASSLLGALNQPQHF
>TRBJ2-2|TRBV3-1/TRBV3-2|TRBD1|NA
TGTGCCAGCAGCCAAAAGACAGGGGGCCACGGGGAGCTGTTTTTT
CASSQKTGGHGELFF
>TRBJ1-5|TRBV5-6|TRBD1|NA
TGTGCCAGCAGCTCCGGACAGGGTGGTAGCAATCAGCCCCAGCATTTT
CASSSGQGGSNQPQHF
>TRBJ2-5|TRBV9|TRBD2|NA
TGTGCCAGCAGCGTAGCTAGCGGGGGGGCCGGAGAGACCCAGTACTTC
CASSVASGGAGETQYF
>TRBJ1-1|TRBV28|TRBD1|NA
TGTGCCAGCAGTACCGGGACAGTTGAAGCTTTCTTT
CASSTGTVEAFF
>TRBJ2-3|TRBV6-4|NA|NA
TGTGCCAGCAGTGACGTTCGCTACAGAGAAGGCACAGATACGCAGTATTTT
CASSDVRYREGTDTQYF
>TRBJ1-3|TRBV15|NA|once
TGTGCCACCAGCAGAGGAGGGGTCAGATCGGGAGCGTGGGGAAACACCATATATTTT
CATSRGGVRSGAWGNTIYF
>TRBJ1-6|TRBV9|NA|NA
TGTGCCAGCAGCCAGGGAGGCTCCTATAATTCACCCCTCCACTTT
CASSQGGSYNSPLHF